The T cell receptor (beta chain) described here comes from a study of spatial heterogeneity in lung cancer. Whole-study context: Any follow-up PBMC samples that were available went on to be sequenced, and the median time to follow-up was about two years after resection. Fewer alpha-chain than beta-chain sequences were consistently detected.

CDR3 size: 17 residues. J lost 1 base, V lost 2 bases, and 2 bases had no gene match. Germline CDR1 reads MNHEY; CDR2 reads SVGEGT. Time point: blood at routine non-recurrence follow-up after resection. Sequencing covered unsorted whole RNA taken from tumor, nontumor lung or frozen PBMC. The library protocol tagged each TCR cDNA with a unique molecular identifier. TCRdb reprocessed the 5' RACE reads with MiXCR, giving one entry per CDR3 protein. The sample includes about 120,000 distinct CDR3 sequences, over 9% of them seen just once. The origin of this receptor is a male donor with early-stage non-small cell lung cancer. The V gene is TRBV6-2 or TRBV6-3, the J gene TRBJ2-2, with TRBD2 matching 12 bases. The material was PBMCs, obtained at follow-up. The CDR3 DNA reads as TGTGCCAGCAGTTACGGGACTAGCGGGCAGAACACCGGGGAGCTGTTTTTT. As protein: CASSYGTSGQNTGELFF.